This T cell receptor beta chain is from a study of Ad26.COV2.S vaccination and SARS-CoV-2 variants. TCRdb's table, derived via immunoSEQ multiplex PCR, lists solely in-frame clones and lacks some. In the table there are hundreds of thousands of clones, about 87% of which are singletons. Points from the study as a whole: Overall T cell responses may have been underestimated by the analyses of TCR breadth and depth.

Trimming took 7 bases from V and 7 from J, leaving 16 bases between them. CDR3 length: 14 amino acids. From germline, CDR1 is MRHNA and CDR2 SNTAGT. A remark on this clone: Its antigen is as yet unknown.

Treatment of the sample: roughly 18 received Ad26.COV2.S at low or high dose, single or two shots; roughly five received placebo; per-sample allocation not given. The study sampled participants on day 63 after the first vaccine or placebo injection. At a Boston site, the person donating was an adult of 18-55 years. Wuhan-strain SARS-CoV-2 spike was expressed by the Ad26 vector that made up the vaccine. V is TRBV6-4 and J is TRBJ2-2; D is perhaps TRBD1 (5 bases). The clonotype originates from a person aged 18-60 years who received the Ad26.COV2.S COVID-19 vaccine or a placebo. The input for sequencing was peripheral blood, taken in a trial of Ad26.COV2.S vaccine versus placebo. The CDR3 DNA sequence: TGTGCCAGCAAGGCGACAGTAGTCGGCGGGGAGCTGTTTTTT. This codes for CASKATVVGGELFF.